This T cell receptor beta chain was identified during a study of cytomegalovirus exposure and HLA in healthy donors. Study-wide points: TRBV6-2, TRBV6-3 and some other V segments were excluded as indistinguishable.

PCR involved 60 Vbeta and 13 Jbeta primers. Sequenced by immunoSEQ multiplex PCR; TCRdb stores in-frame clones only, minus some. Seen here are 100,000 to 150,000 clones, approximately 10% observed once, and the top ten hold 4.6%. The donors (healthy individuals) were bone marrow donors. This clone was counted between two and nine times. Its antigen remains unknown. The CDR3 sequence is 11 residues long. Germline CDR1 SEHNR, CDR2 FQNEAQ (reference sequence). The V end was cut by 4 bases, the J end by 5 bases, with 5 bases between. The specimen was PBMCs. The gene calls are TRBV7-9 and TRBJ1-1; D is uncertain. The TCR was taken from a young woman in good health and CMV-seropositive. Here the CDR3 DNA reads TGTGCCAGCAGCTCAGTTACTGAAGCTTTCTTT. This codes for CASSSVTEAFF.